Sequencing of this T cell receptor (beta chain) was carried out in a study of Ad26.COV2.S vaccination and SARS-CoV-2 variants. Background on the study: Donor was assigned to the Ad26.COV2.S arm of trial COV1001. Study observations and caveats: People who got the vaccine had more spike-specific TCR breadth than people who got placebo. Post-vaccination spike-specific CD8+ and CD4+ T cell responses reportedly had substantial breadth. Those who received vaccine or placebo ended up with similar non-spike TCR breadth.

Treatment here: 19 received Ad26.COV2.S at low or high dose, single or two shots; about 5 received placebo; per-sample allocation not given. Material that was analyzed had been drawn on day 63 after the first vaccine or placebo injection. Clones were sequenced by immunoSEQ multiplex PCR, and TCRdb holds only the in-frame ones, with some missing. The sample lists 300,000 to 350,000 clones, roughly nine tenths occurring once. Trimming pared 0 bases from V and 3 bases from J, leaving 14 bases between. The CDR3 spans 16 residues. Germline loops: CDR1 LGHNA, CDR2 YSLEER. Details on this clone: Its antigen is unknown.

The TCR sequence derives from a person between 18 and 59 years old who received the Ad26.COV2.S COVID-19 vaccine or a placebo. The specimen comprised peripheral blood, sampled in a trial of Ad26.COV2.S vaccine versus placebo. V is TRBV4-3 and J is TRBJ1-2; TRBD1 might be the D (5 bases). CDR3 protein: CASSQDRGGAHYGYTF. The CDR3 coding sequence is TGCGCCAGCAGCCAAGATAGAGGAGGGGCTCACTATGGCTACACCTTC.